Below, 27 T cell receptor beta chains from the same sample are listed, as sequenced in a study of cytomegalovirus exposure and HLA in healthy donors. Primers for the PCR totalled 60 Vbeta and 13 Jbeta. Sequencing was performed with immunoSEQ multiplex PCR; in TCRdb, only in-frame clones are kept and a portion is missing. This table holds over 150,000 clones, about 78% found once. Sequencing was carried out using PBMCs. All receptors derive from a woman aged 45-60 years in good health and CMV-seropositive.

V and J are TRBV9 and TRBJ1-1, with D maybe TRBD1 (6 bases). The germline V and J ends were trimmed by 2 bases and 3 bases, with 11 bases remaining between them. The CDR3 sequence is 14 residues long. Germline CDR1 reads SGDLS; CDR2 reads YYNGEE. CDR3 region: CASSVQGSYTEAFF. The CDR3 DNA sequence: TGTGCCAGCAGCGTCCAGGGGTCGTACACTGAAGCTTTCTTT.

The genes are TRBV14 and TRBJ1-6, with D perhaps TRBD1 (6 bases). From germline, CDR1 is SGHDN and CDR2 FVKESK. Trimming left V 3 bases short and J 4 bases short, with 13 bases between. The length of the CDR3 is 16 residues. DNA for the CDR3: TGTGCCAGCAGCCAGGCCAGGGGCTTTTATAATTCACCCCTCCACTTT. Translating gives CASSQARGFYNSPLHF.

The rearrangement joins TRBV5-1 to TRBJ2-7, with 7 bases aligning to TRBD1. Per germline, CDR1 SGHRS and CDR2 YFSETQ. Germline trimming cut 3 bases from V and 4 bases from J; bases unmatched to any gene: 7. The CDR3 totals 14 residues. The CDR3 nucleotides read TGCGCCAGCAGCTCACGACAGGGTGTATACGAGCAGTACTTC. As protein: CASSSRQGVYEQYF.

V gene TRBV5-6 combines with J gene TRBJ2-5; 12 nucleotides match TRBD2. The ends lost 3 bases at V and 5 bases at J; junction bases unmatched: 11. Looked up from germline, CDR1 is SGHDT and CDR2 is YYEEEE. This CDR3 comprises 17 residues. CDR3 in amino acids: CASSSMTSGGPQETQYF. CDR3 coding DNA: TGTGCCAGCAGCTCCATGACTAGCGGGGGTCCTCAGGAGACCCAGTACTTC.

This chain uses TRBV4-1 with TRBJ1-5; possibly TRBD1 for D (6 bases). CDR1 and CDR2 (germline): MGHRA, YSYEKL. There are 17 residues in the CDR3. Deletions cut 1 base from V and 2 bases from J, with 15 bases between. The CDR3 here is CASSQGIRGRGNQPQHF. DNA for the CDR3: TGCGCCAGCAGCCAAGGGATCAGGGGTAGAGGCAATCAGCCCCAGCATTTT.

For this clone: A read error may produce the germline difference seen at one junction end. This sequence joins TRBV5-1 and TRBJ1-6; 8 bases line up with TRBD1. The CDR3 is 15 amino acids. Germline loops: CDR1 SGHRS, CDR2 YFSETQ. This CDR3 reads CASRLGQGSNSPLHF. Here the CDR3 DNA reads TGCGCCAGCCGCTTAGGACAGGGAAGTAATTCACCCCTCCACTTT.

The CDR3 DNA reads TGCGCCAGCAGCCTAGCGGGGGCGCCTAAGGGTTTTGACATTCAGTACTTC. This sequence encodes CASSLAGAPKGFDIQYF. V is TRBV4-1 and J is TRBJ2-4; 9 bases are a match to TRBD2. After removal of 4 bases from V and 8 bases from J, the junction contained 15 bases not matched to a gene. This CDR3 has 17 amino acids. Germline V gives CDR1 MGHRA, CDR2 YSYEKL.

This sequence joins TRBV4-1 and TRBJ1-6; D gene unclear. The CDR3 covers 17 residues. The germline V gene has CDR1 MGHRA and CDR2 YSYEKL. V lost 1 base to trimming and J lost 7 bases, with 17 bases between them. The CDR3 protein is CASSQGRGKRANSPLHF. The CDR3 DNA reads as TGCGCCAGCAGCCAAGGGAGAGGGAAGCGGGCAAATTCACCCCTCCACTTT.

J is TRBJ2-5 and V is TRBV6-5; tentatively, D is TRBD1 (6 bases). The V end lost 6 bases, the J end lost 4 bases, and 15 bases lay between the germline ends. In germline, CDR1 is MNHEY, CDR2 SVGAGI. This CDR3 is built from 14 residues. The CDR3 region is CASSAWTEGETQYF. For the CDR3, the DNA is TGTGCCAGCAGCGCGTGGACAGAGGGAGAGACCCAGTACTTC.

The chain couples TRBV29-1 to TRBJ1-2; D possibly corresponds to TRBD1 (6 bases). Between the trimmed V and J ends, which lost 8 bases and 4 bases, there was a span of 17 bases. CDR3 length equals 13 residues. CDR1 is SQVTM and CDR2 is ANQGSEA in the germline V gene. This CDR3 is CSTTRGALYGYTF. CDR3 bases: TGCAGCACAACTCGGGGGGCCCTCTATGGCTACACCTTC.

The chain has TRBV19 and TRBJ1-3; D unresolved. V lost 4 bases, J lost 3 bases, and 10 bases lay in between. The CDR3 runs 14 residues. Germline CDR1 and CDR2: LNHDA and SQIVND (reference sequence). Here the CDR3 reads CASSKDHSGNTIYF. The CDR3 DNA reads as TGTGCCAGTAGTAAAGACCACAGTGGAAACACCATATATTTT.

CDR3 DNA sequence: TGTGCCAGTAAATCAGGGGCGCCAGATACGCAGTATTTT. Its protein product is CASKSGAPDTQYF. The chain carries TRBV19 and TRBJ2-3; D is perhaps TRBD1 (6 bases). Germline-derived CDR1 and CDR2 are LNHDA and SQIVND (reference sequence). V dropped 7 bases and J dropped 4 bases, with 12 bases sitting between them. The CDR3 contains 13 residues.

This clone appeared a single time. The chain has TRBV29-1 and TRBJ1-1; D may be TRBD1 (6 bases). The germline V gene encodes CDR1 SQVTM and CDR2 ANQGSEA. V dropped 8 bases and J dropped 3 bases, with 13 bases sitting between them. CDR3 length equals 12 residues. The CDR3 nucleotides are TGCAGCCACAACAGGGTGGACACTGAAGCTTTCTTT. It codes for CSHNRVDTEAFF.

This sequence joins TRBV5-1 and TRBJ2-1; D might be TRBD2 (5 bases). Trimming stripped 8 bases from V and 2 bases from J, with 14 bases between. This CDR3 has 14 residues. The germline CDR1 and CDR2 sequences are SGHRS and YFSETQ. The CDR3 DNA reads TGCGCCAGTTTCGAGGGTTTAACCTACAATGAGCAGTTCTTC. This encodes CASFEGLTYNEQFF. The full variable domain, completed using reference TRBV5-1 and TRBJ2-1, is KAGVTQTPRYLIKTRGQQVTLSCSPISGHRSVSWYQQTPGQGLQFLFEYFSETQRNKGNFPGRFSGRQFSNSRSEMNVSTLELGDSALYLCASFEGLTYNEQFFGPGTRLTVL.

This clone showed up just a few times. J is TRBJ1-2 and V is TRBV6-1; D is unclear. With 2 bases removed from V and 4 bases from J, the gap between germline ends came to 8 bases. CDR3 length: 13 residues. Germline V gene data show CDR1 as MNHNS and CDR2 as SASEGT. The CDR3 DNA reads as TGTGCCAGCAGTGAAAGAACTAGCTATGGCTACACCTTC. Its translation: CASSERTSYGYTF.

This clone was observed a single time. The chain carries TRBV7-3 and TRBJ1-1; no clear D. CDR3 size: 15 residues. In germline, CDR1 is SGHTA, CDR2 FQGTGA. Trimming took off 1 base at V and 4 bases at J, with 13 bases between the two ends. The CDR3 region is CASSLSGSEGTEAFF. The CDR3 region has the DNA TGTGCCAGCAGCTTAAGTGGATCGGAGGGCACTGAAGCTTTCTTT.

The chain combines TRBV11-1 with TRBJ2-1; 8 bases line up with TRBD1. Per the germline V gene, CDR1 is SGHAT and CDR2 is FQDESV (reference sequence). The CDR3 spans 15 residues. With V trimmed by 5 bases and J by 4 bases, 7 bases remained unmatched. The CDR3 spells CASSQRQGPYNEQFF. For the CDR3, the DNA is TGTGCCAGCAGCCAAAGACAGGGGCCTTACAATGAGCAGTTCTTC.

V gene TRBV7-8 combines with J gene TRBJ2-5; D ambiguous. CDR1 and CDR2 from the germline V gene are SGHVS and FQNEAQ. Trimming removed 4 bases at V and 3 bases at J, with 9 bases between. The CDR3 is 13 residues long. The CDR3 here is CASSSQSKETQYF. The CDR3 region has the DNA TGTGCCAGCAGCTCCCAGTCCAAAGAGACCCAGTACTTC.

The chain couples TRBV6-6 to TRBJ1-3; possibly TRBD1 for D (6 bases). Germline-derived CDR1 and CDR2 are MNHNY and SVGAGI (reference sequence). Between the trimmed V and J ends, which lost 5 bases and 8 bases, there was a span of 10 bases. The CDR3 extends over 12 amino acids. The CDR3: CASSPGDHTIYF. The CDR3 DNA follows: TGTGCCAGCAGTCCAGGGGATCACACCATATATTTT.

This clone was seen a few times. V gene TRBV23-1 combines with J gene TRBJ1-1, with D maybe TRBD1 (6 bases). TRBV23-1 is flagged as an ORF with uncertain function. This CDR3 comprises 17 residues. Trimming cost V 0 bases and J 1 base, with 15 bases left between them. CDR3 coding DNA: TGCGCCAGCAGTCAATCGCCGACAGGTCATTCGAACACTGAAGCTTTCTTT. Translation gives CASSQSPTGHSNTEAFF.

The chain recombines TRBV27 with TRBJ2-3; D perhaps matches TRBD1 (5 bases). Trimming shortened V by 2 bases and J by 2 bases, and 14 bases separated the two germline ends. Germline assignment: CDR1 MNHEY and CDR2 SMNVEV (reference sequence). This CDR3 contains 16 residues. The CDR3 DNA follows: TGTGCCAGCAGTTTAACAGGCATGTGGGCCACAGATACGCAGTATTTT. Its protein product is CASSLTGMWATDTQYF.

This clone was detected once. The chain carries TRBV14 and TRBJ1-2; 7 positions match TRBD1. This CDR3 spans 13 amino acids. CDR1 is SGHDN, CDR2 FVKESK, per germline. The ends lost 5 bases at V and 2 bases at J; junction bases unmatched: 2. CDR3 DNA: TGTGCCAGCAGCATGACAGGGAACTATGGCTACACCTTC. Translating it yields CASSMTGNYGYTF.

This chain uses TRBV29-1 with TRBJ2-1; TRBD1 is a possible D gene (5 bases). This CDR3 has 14 amino acids. The germline V and J ends were trimmed by 4 bases and 10 bases, with 20 bases remaining between them. The germline CDR1 and CDR2 sequences are SQVTM and ANQGSEA. The CDR3 DNA is TGCAGCGTTGCCTCTGGCCTAAGCTCAGGGGAGCAGTTCTTC. This codes for CSVASGLSSGEQFF.

V usage is TRBV5-5 and J usage is TRBJ1-5; weak D call: TRBD1 (5 bases). This CDR3 is 13 amino acids long. V lost 4 bases and J lost 6, with 11 bases in between. CDR1 and CDR2 (germline): SGHKS, YYEKEE (reference sequence). The CDR3 DNA follows: TGTGCCAGCAGCAGGGGATTGGGTCAGCCCCAGCATTTT. Encoded protein: CASSRGLGQPQHF.

J is TRBJ2-1 and V is TRBV6-5; 10 nucleotides agree with TRBD2. Per the germline V gene, CDR1 is MNHEY and CDR2 is SVGAGI. The CDR3 is made up of 15 amino acids. V shed 6 bases and J 4 bases; nucleotides not matched to a gene: 6. For the CDR3, the DNA is TGTGCCAGCAGCCCAACTAGCGGGGTTTACAATGAGCAGTTCTTC. Protein: CASSPTSGVYNEQFF.

The rearrangement links TRBV6-6 to TRBJ1-5; 7 bases align to TRBD1. Germline V gives CDR1 MNHNY, CDR2 SVGAGI (reference sequence). The trim removed 8 bases at V and 1 base at J, leaving 8 bases unmatched. The CDR3 has 15 residues. This chain's CDR3 is CASQGAGGSNQPQHF. The DNA of the CDR3 is TGTGCCAGCCAGGGAGCAGGGGGGAGCAATCAGCCCCAGCATTTT.

This clone was picked up one time. In DNA, the CDR3 is TGTGCCAGCACGGAGGGCGGGAACGAGCAGTACTTC. Protein: CASTEGGNEQYF. The rearrangement uses TRBV2 and TRBJ2-7, with D possibly matching TRBD2 (6 bases). Germline CDR1 reads SNHLY; CDR2 reads FYNNEI. This CDR3 spans 12 amino acids. V was shortened by 7 bases and J by 5 bases, with 12 bases between the two germline ends. The whole variable domain, filled in from reference TRBV2 and TRBJ2-7, reads EPEVTQTPSHQVTQMGQEVILRCVPISNHLYFYWYRQILGQKVEFLVSFYNNEISEKSEIFDDQFSVERPDGSNFTLKIRSTKLEDSAMYFCASTEGGNEQYFGPGTRLTVT.